Below are 9 T cell receptor beta chains sequenced from a single sample in a study of regulatory T cells in long-lasting Graves disease. Construction of TCR beta libraries relied on iRepertoire HTBI primers and on Arm-PCR targeting CDR3 regions. TCRdb reprocessed the multiplex PCR reads via MiXCR and lists one record per CDR3 protein. The profile shows about 470,000 distinct CDR3 sequences, around a fifth of them singletons. Noted time point: persistent/refractory GD, antithyroid drugs over 5 years with positive TRAb. From RNA extracted from PBMCs, the TCR library was made. The sequences come from peripheral blood mononuclear cells (PBMCs), collected when the disease was refractory, from a patient treated with antithyroid drugs. Every receptor here comes from a female donor with Graves disease.

This clonotype was found many times. The chain links TRBV12-3 or TRBV12-4 to TRBJ2-5; no clear D gene. The V gene lost 4 bases and the J gene lost 0 bases, with 6 bases spanning the gap. The CDR3 consists of 13 residues. DNA for the CDR3: TGTGCCAGCAGTTGGCGTGACCAAGAGACCCAGTACTTC. As protein: CASSWRDQETQYF.

The rearrangement uses TRBV20-1 and TRBJ1-4; 7 nucleotides line up with TRBD1. Trimming took 3 bases from V and 6 from J; bases not matched to a gene: 4. CDR3 length equals 13 residues. Germline values: CDR1 DFQATT, CDR2 SNEGSKA (reference sequence). In nucleotides, the CDR3 is TGCAGTGCTAGCCGGGACAGATATGAAAAACTGTTTTTT. This gives the protein CSASRDRYEKLFF.

There are a few counts of this clonotype. The chain combines TRBV6-2 or TRBV6-3 with TRBJ1-2; 7 positions match TRBD1. CDR1 MNHEY and CDR2 SVGEGT come from the germline V gene. With 0 bases clipped from V and 7 bases from J, the junction kept 5 bases outside the gene matches. The CDR3 covers 14 residues. The DNA of the CDR3 is TGTGCCAGCAGTTACTCTCAGGGGGATAGTGGCTACACCTTC. Protein: CASSYSQGDSGYTF.

This CDR3 is CASSEVGTTGELFF. The CDR3 DNA follows: TGCGCCAGCAGCGAGGTGGGGACCACCGGGGAGCTGTTTTTT. The chain couples TRBV5-1 to TRBJ2-2; D may correspond to TRBD1 or TRBD2 (5 bases each). CDR1 and CDR2 from the germline V gene are SGHRS and YFSETQ. Trimming cost V 4 bases and J 4 bases, with 11 bases left between them. The CDR3 loop spans 14 amino acids.

This chain joins TRBV18 and TRBJ1-5, with D possibly matching TRBD1 (6 bases). CDR1 and CDR2 from the germline V gene are KGHSH and LQKENI. The V gene lost 2 bases and the J gene lost 9 bases, with 17 bases spanning the gap. The CDR3 runs to 15 residues. As DNA, the CDR3 is TGTGCCAGCTCACCAAACGGACAGTTGGGATGGCCCCAGCATTTT. Its translation is CASSPNGQLGWPQHF.

This clonotype has ten or more counts. The CDR3 loop reads CASRITGNTEAFF. The DNA for the CDR3 is TGTGCCAGCAGAATAACAGGCAACACTGAAGCTTTCTTT. The chain uses TRBV12-3 or TRBV12-4 and TRBJ1-1; possible D gene TRBD1, 5 bases. The V end was cut by 6 bases, the J end by 2 bases, with 10 bases between. CDR3 size: 13 residues.

This clonotype has ten or more counts. V and J are TRBV20-1 and TRBJ2-7, with TRBD2 matching 11 bases. The germline CDR1 and CDR2 sequences are DFQATT and SNEGSKA (reference sequence). Losses at the gene ends were 4 bases for V and 6 bases for J; bases not matched to a gene: 5. The CDR3 covers 13 residues. The CDR3 protein is CSATGLAASEQYF. CDR3 nucleotides: TGCAGTGCTACGGGACTAGCGGCCTCCGAGCAGTACTTC.

This clonotype was counted between two and nine times. The chain joins TRBV6-1 to TRBJ2-7; D remains unclear. Germline V lookup: CDR1 MNHNS, CDR2 SASEGT. V gave up 1 base and J gave up 4 bases, with 11 bases separating them. This CDR3 has 14 residues. The CDR3 DNA follows: TGTGCCAGCAGTGAAGGGGGTTCTAATTACGAGCAGTACTTC. The encoded protein is CASSEGGSNYEQYF.

V and J are TRBV6-5 and TRBJ1-3; D is undetermined. The CDR3 spans 14 residues. The germline gives CDR1 MNHEY, CDR2 SVGAGI. V was cut by 0 bases and J by 4 bases, with 7 bases left in between. The CDR3 reads CASSYSAAGNTIYF. CDR3 DNA: TGTGCCAGCAGTTACTCGGCAGCAGGAAACACCATATATTTT.